Below are 11 T cell receptor beta chains sequenced from a single sample in a study of blood T cell repertoires in COVID-19. Generated by immunoSEQ multiplex PCR, the TCRdb table keeps only in-frame clones and is missing some. This table holds 120,000 to 150,000 clones, roughly 87% found once. Sequenced sample: PBMCs or T cells enriched from blood (not recorded which). These receptors originate from a woman aged 40 to 50 who had been exposed to COVID-19.

This chain uses TRBV7-6 with TRBJ2-2, with TRBD2 matching 13 bases. The CDR3 consists of 16 residues. Trimming at V came to 3 bases and at J to 5 bases, leaving 3 bases not matched to a gene. Germline V gene data show CDR1 as SGHVS and CDR2 as FNYEAQ. This CDR3 is CASSFSLAGGTGELFF. The CDR3, as DNA: TGTGCCAGCAGCTTTTCACTAGCGGGGGGGACCGGGGAGCTGTTTTTT.

The chain has TRBV3-1 (or the pseudogene TRBV3-2) and TRBJ1-1; 7 bases match TRBD1. Trimming took 4 bases from V and 0 from J; bases not matched to a gene: 5. The CDR3 has 15 residues. Germline V gives CDR1 LGHDT, CDR2 YNNKEL (reference sequence). CDR3 sequence: CASSPRGQLNTEAFF. The DNA of the CDR3 is TGTGCCAGCAGCCCCAGGGGACAGTTGAACACTGAAGCTTTCTTT.

This clone was picked up a small number of times. CDR3 in DNA: TGTGCCAGTAGTGACACAGGGCGTGGGAACTATGGCTACACCTTC. Translation: CASSDTGRGNYGYTF. The J gene is TRBJ1-2, the V gene TRBV19; possible D gene TRBD1, 6 bases. The CDR3 is made up of 15 amino acids. With 5 bases removed from V and 2 bases from J, the gap between germline ends came to 15 bases. Germline CDR1 is LNHDA and CDR2 is SQIVND (reference sequence).

The CDR3 sequence: CASSRQGGGVFDSPLHF. Written as DNA, the CDR3 is TGTGCCAGCAGCCGACAGGGTGGGGGGGTATTTGATTCACCCCTCCACTTT. The V call is TRBV7-8, the J call TRBJ1-6; 7 bases match TRBD1. Germline CDR1 reads SGHVS; CDR2 reads FQNEAQ. The CDR3 contains 17 residues. The trim removed 5 bases at V and 8 bases at J, leaving 15 bases unmatched.

The chain recombines TRBV5-1 with TRBJ1-4, with a weak D call TRBD1 (5 bases). V was trimmed by 5 bases and J by 8 bases, leaving 13 bases between them. This CDR3 spans 13 amino acids. Per germline, CDR1 SGHRS and CDR2 YFSETQ. The CDR3 sequence: CASRLDIAEKLFF. DNA for the CDR3: TGCGCCAGCAGACTGGACATCGCGGAAAAACTGTTTTTT.

The chain has TRBV28 and TRBJ1-2; D not resolved. The CDR3 is made up of 13 amino acids. V was trimmed by 7 bases and J by 3 bases, leaving 12 bases between them. The germline gives CDR1 MDHEN, CDR2 SYDVKM. The CDR3 region has the DNA TGTGCCAGCACGGTCTTGGGAGACTATGGCTACACCTTC. It yields the protein CASTVLGDYGYTF.

This rearrangement joins TRBV12-5 to TRBJ1-5, with D unresolved. The V gene lost 3 bases and the J gene lost 3 bases, with 9 bases spanning the gap. The CDR3 contains 14 residues. Germline V gene data show CDR1 as LGHNT and CDR2 as FRNRAP. CDR3 bases: TGTGCTAGTGGTTTACCCGCAGACAATCAGCCCCAGCATTTT. Translated, it gives CASGLPADNQPQHF.

This chain links TRBV9 with TRBJ1-2; TRBD1 is a possible D gene (6 bases). The CDR3 runs to 14 residues. V lost 0 bases, J lost 14 bases, and 20 bases lay in between. CDR1 is SGDLS and CDR2 is YYNGEE in the germline V gene. The CDR3 DNA reads TGTGCCAGCAGCGTAGATCAGGGGCCTGGTCTGGGAACCTTC. As protein: CASSVDQGPGLGTF. The entire variable domain, with the rest obtained from reference TRBV9 and TRBJ1-2, is as follows: DSGVTQTPKHLITATGQRVTLRCSPRSGDLSVYWYQQSLDQGLQFLIQYYNGEERAKGNILERFSAQQFPDLHSELNLSSLELGDSALYFCASSVDQGPGLGTFGSGTRLTVV.

V usage is TRBV15 and J usage is TRBJ1-3; TRBD1 agrees at 7 bases. Trimming removed 0 bases from V and 0 bases from J; junction bases left unmatched: 8. Germline CDR1 and CDR2: LNHNV and YYDKDF (reference sequence). CDR3 length: 18 residues. The CDR3: CATSREIRTGSSGNTIYF. In DNA form, the CDR3 reads TGTGCCACCAGCAGAGAGATCCGGACAGGAAGCTCTGGAAACACCATATATTTT.

In DNA, the CDR3 is TGCGCCAGCGAGCGGGGGGACGGTTCCTACGAGCAGTACTTC. It translates to CASERGDGSYEQYF. V usage is TRBV5-1 and J usage is TRBJ2-7, with 9 bases fitting TRBD2. Trimming cost V 7 bases and J 1 base; bases outside gene matches: 6. The germline gives CDR1 SGHRS, CDR2 YFSETQ. The CDR3 runs to 14 residues.

The rearrangement uses TRBV6-5 and TRBJ2-5, with 7 bases aligning to TRBD1. Losses at the gene ends were 4 bases for V and 4 bases for J; bases not matched to a gene: 6. Germline assignment: CDR1 MNHEY and CDR2 SVGAGI. The CDR3 runs to 14 residues. CDR3 protein: CASSLTGKRETQYF. The CDR3 DNA is TGTGCCAGCAGTTTGACAGGGAAGCGAGAGACCCAGTACTTC.